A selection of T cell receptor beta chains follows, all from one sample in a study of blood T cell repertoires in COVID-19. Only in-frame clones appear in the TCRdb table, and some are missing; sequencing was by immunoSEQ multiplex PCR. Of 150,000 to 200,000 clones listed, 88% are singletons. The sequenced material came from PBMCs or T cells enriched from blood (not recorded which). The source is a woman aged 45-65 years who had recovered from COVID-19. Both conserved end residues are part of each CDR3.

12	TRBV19	CATRDMDTEAFF
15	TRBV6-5	CASSPDRFSGNTIYF
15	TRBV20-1	CSASTILGVGQPQHF
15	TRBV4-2	CASSHYDRDNSPLHF
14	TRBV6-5	CASPNRESNYGYTF
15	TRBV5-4	CASSGGDRYNSPLHF
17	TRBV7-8	CASSLLSGQFSGNTIYF
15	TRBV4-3	CASSQPQGSTDTQYF
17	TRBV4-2	CASSQVNNRATNEKLFF
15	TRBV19	CASSIEQGATYEQYF
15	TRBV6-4	CASSDSGGGTDTQYF
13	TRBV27	CASSPAQGPGYTF
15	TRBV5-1	CASKAGQGMNTEAFF
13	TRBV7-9	CASSLAPEGEQYF
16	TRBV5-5	CASSLGDRANNSPLHF
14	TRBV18	CASSPRQGGYEQFF
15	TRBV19	CASSITQGRNTEAFF
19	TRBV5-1	CASSSGLAGGRTSYNEQFF
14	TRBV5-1	CASRRTGANYGYTF
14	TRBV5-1	CASSSNPSGNTIYF
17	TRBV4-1	CASSQDPTSAGLYGYTF
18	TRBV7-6	CASSRQLGQLKVGETQYF